This paragraph reports one T cell receptor (beta chain). The specificity of this receptor is unknown. It has no much larger one-base neighbor in the sample; base qualities were not kept. These data come from a study of Ad26.COV2.S vaccination and SARS-CoV-2 variants (dated by TCRdb to the early 2020s). About the study as a whole: Donors in the vaccine arm were drawn from COV1001, a phase I-IIa trial of Ad26.COV2.S in healthy adults that was multicentre, randomized, double-blind and placebo-controlled. Ad26.COV2.S was administered intramuscularly at 5 x 10^10 or 1 x 10^11 viral particles, either as a single shot or as two shots given 56 days apart. TCRbeta repertoire sequencing was used to assess the specificity and breadth of SARS-CoV-2-reactive T cell receptors after Ad26.COV2.S vaccination. The TCR-sequenced set comprised approximately 32 samples: some 20 Ad26.COV2.S vaccine recipients, 5 placebo recipients and 8 SARS-CoV-2 convalescent individuals. Trial participants were randomized into five groups of five, in which low-dose or high-dose Ad26.COV2.S was given once or twice, or placebo was given on both occasions. Investigators did not know the trial group allocation while performing experiments and assessing outcomes. Overall results and qualifications from the work: The study lacked the statistical power to compare responses across vaccine doses or regimens. After vaccination, spike-specific CD8+ and CD4+ T cell responses were reported to show substantial breadth. Comparable non-spike TCR breadth was observed between vaccine and placebo recipients, consistent with only spike being contained in the vaccine. Compared with placebo recipients, Ad26.COV2.S recipients showed higher spike-specific TCR breadth (P = 0.0014). The authors noted that total T cell responses may have been underestimated by the TCR breadth and depth analyses.

In light of the paper, this sample's treatment or condition label describes: around 19 received Ad26.COV2.S at low or high dose, single or two shots; about 5 received placebo; per-sample allocation not given. For vaccine and placebo recipients, repertoires were sequenced using samples collected on day 63 after the first injection. In Cohort 1b, around 25 adults aged 18-55 years were enrolled at a single site in Boston, USA, between 29 July and 7 August 2020. Ad26.COV2.S was a replication-incompetent adenovirus type 26 vector that expressed a prefusion-stabilized SARS-CoV-2 spike protein derived from the original Wuhan strain. According to the germline V gene (reference sequence), CDR1 reads MNHEY and CDR2 reads SMNVEV. The CDR3 runs 14 residues from the cysteine to the phenylalanine. Of all the DNA, just the CDR3 is kept, 42 bases in frame from base 1. Germline trimming: 4 bases from V, 7 bases from J; junction bases outside gene matches: 6.

TCRbeta CDR3 regions were sequenced with the immunoSEQ Assay. After extraction, genomic DNA underwent amplification by bias-controlled multiplex PCR, followed by high-throughput sequencing. For the original study's pipeline: To quantify the absolute abundance of each unique TCRbeta CDR3 region, sequences were collapsed and filtered. T cell fraction was estimated by normalizing TCRbeta template counts to usable DNA, which was measured by amplifying reference genes present in all nucleated cells. Repertoire TCRs were annotated as SARS-CoV-2-specific by exact matching of V gene, CDR3 amino acid sequence and J gene to a known reactive TCR set. MIRA supplied the reference SARS-CoV-2 TCR set, which was filtered for enrichment in COVID-19-positive ImmuneCODE repertoires so that public or cross-reactive TCRs were removed. Using the MIRA antigens, annotated TCRs were further analysed by specific ORF or by position within an ORF. Depth was the summed frequency of annotated unique rearrangements, while breadth was defined as annotated unique rearrangements over total unique productive rearrangements. TCR breadth was compared between groups using two-sided Wilcoxon rank-sum tests. Not all clones reach the TCRdb copy of this immuneACCESS table, which keeps in-frame sequences only. Checked studies attribute under half of the gap to unresolved V genes and leave the rest unexplained. That table is the source of V, J and clone size, and D and trimming were worked out from the DNA. The sample data list fewer than 500,000 clones, and about nine tenths of these were observed just once. In total, the top ten clones hold under 4.5% of the sample.

This TCR derives from a person aged 18-65 years who received the Ad26.COV2.S COVID-19 vaccine or a placebo. Sequencing was performed on peripheral blood, taken in a trial of Ad26.COV2.S vaccine versus placebo. Recombination joined TRBV27 with TRBJ2-7, with TRBD1 identical over 11 junction bases. The CDR3 is CASSSGQGAGEQYF. The DNA sequence follows: TGTGCCAGCAGTTCTGGACAGGGGGCGGGTGAGCAGTACTTC.